The 30 T cell receptor beta chains presented below share a single source sample, sequenced in a study of T cell changes during pregnancy in multiple sclerosis. The method was immunoSEQ multiplex PCR; TCRdb's version includes in-frame clones alone and lacks a portion of them. The sample records roughly 76,000 clones, approximately 90% being singletons. Sequencing was performed on CD4+ T cells from peripheral blood mononuclear cells, taken in the second trimester of pregnancy. These receptors were collected from a female donor with multiple sclerosis, enrolled in a pregnancy study.

This clone was counted many times. In nucleotides, the CDR3 is TGTGCCAGCAGTGCCCCCCCGGGTGCTTATAATTCACCCCTCCACTTT. It codes for CASSAPPGAYNSPLHF. The V and J genes are TRBV6-1 and TRBJ1-6; D uncertain. The ends were cut back, 4 bases at V and 4 bases at J, with 14 bases in the middle. The CDR3 consists of 16 residues. Germline V lookup: CDR1 MNHNS, CDR2 SASEGT.

The genes are TRBV5-1 and TRBJ1-1; D is perhaps TRBD1 (5 bases). The CDR3 is 16 residues long. Germline V gives CDR1 SGHRS, CDR2 YFSETQ. The V end was cut by 1 base, the J end by 4 bases, with 17 bases between. CDR3 sequence: CASSLWTRGDSTEAFF. The CDR3 nucleotides are TGCGCCAGCAGCTTGTGGACACGGGGGGATAGCACTGAAGCTTTCTTT.

The rearrangement joins TRBV11-3 to TRBJ2-7; 10 positions match TRBD2. CDR1 and CDR2 (germline): SGHNT, YENEEA. Unmatched junction bases numbered 5, after V lost 3 bases and J lost 0 bases. This CDR3 is 16 amino acids long. DNA of the CDR3: TGTGCCAGCAGCTTTATTACTAGCGGGATCTCCTACGAGCAGTACTTC. Translation: CASSFITSGISYEQYF.

The count of this clone is one. This rearrangement joins TRBV10-3 to TRBJ2-5; D is perhaps TRBD2 (6 bases). Per germline, CDR1 ENHRY and CDR2 SYGVKD. Trimming pared 4 bases from V and 2 bases from J, leaving 11 bases between. The CDR3 is 14 residues long. DNA of the CDR3: TGTGCCATCAGTGGTGGGGGAGGACAAGAGACCCAGTACTTC. Translating it yields CAISGGGGQETQYF.

V gene TRBV19 combines with J gene TRBJ1-2; D is unresolved. The CDR3 contains 13 residues. The V end was cut by 4 bases, the J end by 4 bases, with 10 bases between. Germline V gene data show CDR1 as LNHDA and CDR2 as SQIVND (reference sequence). The DNA for the CDR3 is TGTGCCAGTAGTACCCCGGGAGGCTATGGCTACACCTTC. Encoded protein: CASSTPGGYGYTF.

The V and J genes are TRBV7-8 and TRBJ1-4; D might be TRBD1 (5 bases). Trimming cost V 6 bases and J 0 bases, with 17 bases left between them. The CDR3 consists of 17 residues. Germline loops: CDR1 SGHVS, CDR2 FQNEAQ. CDR3 in amino acids: CASSVNSGVPTNEKLFF. As DNA, the CDR3 is TGTGCCAGCAGTGTAAACTCGGGGGTCCCAACTAATGAAAAACTGTTTTTT.

V is TRBV9 and J is TRBJ2-2; 9 bases line up with TRBD1. This CDR3 has 17 amino acids. CDR1 is SGDLS, CDR2 YYNGEE, per germline. V shed 3 bases, J shed 6 bases, and the junction held 12 bases outside the gene matches. The CDR3: CASSEQNRGLIPGELFF. The CDR3, as DNA: TGTGCCAGCAGCGAACAAAACAGGGGGCTTATACCCGGGGAGCTGTTTTTT. Looking up the rest from reference TRBV9 and TRBJ2-2 gives the full variable domain: DSGVTQTPKHLITATGQRVTLRCSPRSGDLSVYWYQQSLDQGLQFLIQYYNGEERAKGNILERFSAQQFPDLHSELNLSSLELGDSALYFCASSEQNRGLIPGELFFGEGSRLTVL.

The chain's CDR3 is CAITGTGTGGATGANVLTF. CDR3 bases: TGTGCCATCACTGGAACCGGGACAGGGGGCGCTACCGGGGCCAACGTCCTGACTTTC. The J gene is TRBJ2-6, the V gene TRBV10-3; 12 positions agree with TRBD1. The CDR3 covers 19 residues. V shed 7 bases and J 4 bases; nucleotides not matched to a gene: 14. Germline assignment: CDR1 ENHRY and CDR2 SYGVKD.

This clone was recorded a few times. The chain uses TRBV27 and TRBJ2-7, with a weak D call TRBD1 (5 bases). Germline V lookup: CDR1 MNHEY, CDR2 SMNVEV (reference sequence). The CDR3 is 13 residues long. Deletions cut 2 bases from V and 2 bases from J, with 7 bases between. DNA for the CDR3: TGTGCCAGCAGTTTACAGGGTACCTACGAGCAGTACTTC. Encoded protein: CASSLQGTYEQYF.

The rearrangement links TRBV27 to TRBJ1-5; perhaps TRBD1 as D (5 bases). This CDR3 contains 15 residues. CDR1 and CDR2 (germline): MNHEY, SMNVEV (reference sequence). Trimming cost V 6 bases and J 7 bases, with 19 bases left between them. CDR3 sequence (DNA): TGTGCCAGCAGCCGACGGGGGGAGGGGATGCAGCCCCAGCATTTT. Protein: CASSRRGEGMQPQHF.

This clone has only a few counts. The J gene is TRBJ1-3, the V gene TRBV4-3, with D unresolved. Germline V gene lookup returns CDR1 LGHNA and CDR2 YSLEER. V was trimmed by 1 base and J by 5 bases, leaving 9 bases between them. The CDR3 runs to 14 residues. Written as DNA, the CDR3 is TGCGCCAGCAGCCAAGTCGGCGGAAGAAACACCATATATTTT. Encoded protein: CASSQVGGRNTIYF.

V gene TRBV28 combines with J gene TRBJ2-7; possibly TRBD1 for D (5 bases). Deletions cut 5 bases from V and 0 bases from J, with 14 bases between. Germline V gives CDR1 MDHEN, CDR2 SYDVKM. The CDR3 is 15 residues long. CDR3 loop: CASSNPQGTSYEQYF. The CDR3 nucleotides read TGTGCCAGCAGTAACCCCCAGGGCACCTCCTACGAGCAGTACTTC.

This rearrangement joins TRBV28 to TRBJ1-2, with D possibly being TRBD1 (5 bases). Trimming took 6 bases from V and 1 from J, leaving 12 bases between them. Germline V gene data show CDR1 as MDHEN and CDR2 as SYDVKM. CDR3 length: 14 amino acids. The CDR3 loop reads CASREQDLNYGYTF. The DNA of the CDR3 is TGTGCCAGCAGGGAACAGGACCTTAACTATGGCTACACCTTC.

Written as DNA, the CDR3 is TGCAGCGTTGTAGTAGGGGACAGGGGCCACTATGGCTACACCTTC. Its protein is CSVVVGDRGHYGYTF. The chain joins TRBV29-1 to TRBJ1-2; 10 bases are a match to TRBD1. V lost 4 bases, J lost 3 bases, and 8 bases stayed unmatched. Germline CDR1 and CDR2: SQVTM and ANQGSEA. The CDR3 is made up of 15 amino acids. The full variable domain, with the rest looked up from reference TRBV29-1 and TRBJ1-2, is SAVISQKPSRDICQRGTSLTIQCQVDSQVTMMFWYRQQPGQSLTLIATANQGSEATYESGFVIDKFPISRPNLTFSTLTVSNMSPEDSSIYLCSVVVGDRGHYGYTFGSGTRLTVV.

The chain links TRBV10-3 to TRBJ1-2; no definite D call. The length of the CDR3 is 12 residues. Germline V CDR1 and CDR2: ENHRY, SYGVKD. V lost 9 bases to trimming and J lost 5 bases, with 13 bases between them. CDR3 sequence: CAITTTGYGYTF. For the CDR3, the DNA is TGTGCCATTACGACCACGGGTTATGGCTACACCTTC.

J is TRBJ2-1 and V is TRBV6-5; TRBD2 matches at 13 bases. The CDR3 has 15 residues. The V gene end was trimmed by 8 bases and the J gene end by 4 bases; junction bases not matched to a gene: 5. In germline, CDR1 is MNHEY, CDR2 SVGAGI. This CDR3 is CASRTSGSIYNEQFF. DNA of the CDR3: TGTGCCAGCCGGACTAGCGGGAGTATATACAATGAGCAGTTCTTC.

V usage is TRBV10-3 and J usage is TRBJ2-5; 10 nucleotides align to TRBD2. Germline assignment: CDR1 ENHRY and CDR2 SYGVKD. The CDR3 spans 14 residues. V trimming: 7 bases; J trimming: 5 bases; junction bases outside the gene matches: 7. CDR3 DNA sequence: TGTGCCATCAAAGCGGGGGGGCCGGAGGAGACCCAGTACTTC. It yields the protein CAIKAGGPEETQYF.

The rearrangement joins TRBV5-1 to TRBJ1-4, with D possibly matching TRBD1 (6 bases). Trimming cost V 0 bases and J 8 bases, with 20 bases left between them. CDR1 and CDR2 (germline): SGHRS, YFSETQ. The CDR3 is made up of 17 amino acids. CDR3 coding DNA: TGCGCCAGCAGCTTGGGGACCCAGGGGTTTCTTTACGAAAAACTGTTTTTT. It is translated as CASSLGTQGFLYEKLFF.

The J gene is TRBJ2-5, the V gene TRBV5-1; tentatively, D is TRBD2 (6 bases). Trimming left V 4 bases short and J 5 bases short, with 15 bases between. The CDR3 loop spans 14 amino acids. Germline CDR1 and CDR2: SGHRS and YFSETQ. For the CDR3, the DNA is TGCGCCAGCAGCCCCGGCGGGGTCGGGGAGACCCAGTACTTC. It encodes CASSPGGVGETQYF.

A single count supports this clone. This sample includes further DNA sequences coding for the same CDR3. The chain recombines TRBV11-2 with TRBJ2-5; tentatively, D is TRBD1 (5 bases). Germline lookup yields CDR1 SGHAT and CDR2 FQNNGV. This CDR3 region has 14 residues. Trimming removed 5 bases at V and 4 bases at J, with 14 bases between. The CDR3 spells CASSPRTGGETQYF. Here the CDR3 DNA reads TGTGCCAGCAGCCCCAGAACAGGCGGAGAGACCCAGTACTTC. Full variable domain (outside the CDR3, taken from reference TRBV11-2 and TRBJ2-5): EAGVAQSPRYKIIEKRQSVAFWCNPISGHATLYWYQQILGQGPKLLIQFQNNGVVDDSQLPKDRFSAERLKGVDSTLKIQPAKLEDSAVYLCASSPRTGGETQYFGPGTRLLVL.

The chain recombines TRBV4-3 with TRBJ2-1, with a tentative D call TRBD1 (5 bases). Germline assignment: CDR1 LGHNA and CDR2 YSLEER. The CDR3 covers 16 residues. Trimming pared 0 bases from V and 2 bases from J, leaving 11 bases between. CDR3 in amino acids: CASSQDFLTAYNEQFF. CDR3 DNA sequence: TGCGCCAGCAGCCAAGATTTCCTGACAGCCTACAATGAGCAGTTCTTC.

V and J are TRBV6-1 and TRBJ1-2; TRBD1 matches 9 bases. Germline CDR1 is MNHNS and CDR2 is SASEGT. The V and J ends lost 0 bases and 6 bases, in that order; junction bases with no gene match: 5. The CDR3 is 15 amino acids. CDR3 sequence (DNA): TGTGCCAGCAGTGAAGCGCGGGACAGGGATCATGGCTACACCTTC. Translating it yields CASSEARDRDHGYTF.

The V gene is TRBV19, the J gene TRBJ2-7; no definite D call. This CDR3 region has 15 residues. The germline CDR1 and CDR2 sequences are LNHDA and SQIVND (reference sequence). V was clipped by 1 base and J by 0 bases, with 10 bases between them. The CDR3 sequence is CASSIAARYSYEQYF. The CDR3 nucleotides are TGTGCCAGTAGTATAGCTGCACGGTACTCCTACGAGCAGTACTTC.

The gene calls are TRBV12-5 and TRBJ2-7; 10 bases fit TRBD2. This CDR3 comprises 15 residues. The germline V gene has CDR1 LGHNT and CDR2 FRNRAP. Germline trimming cut 2 bases from V and 5 bases from J; bases unmatched to any gene: 6. CDR3 coding DNA: TGTGCTAGTGGTTTGAGAAGCGGGGGGGCCGACGAGCAGTACTTC. Translating it yields CASGLRSGGADEQYF.

The chain has TRBV27 and TRBJ1-5; the D is unclear. This CDR3 region has 15 residues. The V and J ends lost 2 bases and 2 bases respectively, with 10 bases between them. Germline CDR1 reads MNHEY; CDR2 reads SMNVEV (reference sequence). The CDR3 reads CASSLGGQGNQPQHF. DNA of the CDR3: TGTGCCAGCAGTTTAGGAGGGCAGGGCAATCAGCCCCAGCATTTT.

The chain combines TRBV7-9 with TRBJ1-3; TRBD1 agrees at 7 bases. From germline, CDR1 is SEHNR and CDR2 FQNEAQ (reference sequence). This CDR3 spans 15 amino acids. Trimming took 5 bases from V and 4 from J; bases not matched to a gene: 8. Here the CDR3 DNA reads TGTGCCAGCAGCCTCCCGGGACAGCTAGGAAACACCATATATTTT. Protein product: CASSLPGQLGNTIYF.

Here the CDR3 reads CAWSPGDRANYGYTF. CDR3 DNA: TGTGCCTGGAGTCCAGGGGACAGGGCAAACTATGGCTACACCTTC. The chain is built from TRBV30 and TRBJ1-2, with 9 bases identical to TRBD1. There are 15 residues in the CDR3. V dropped 2 bases and J dropped 2; count of bases not matched to a gene: 6. The V gene's germline CDR1 is GTSNPN and CDR2 SVGIG (reference sequence). The full variable domain, completed using reference TRBV30 and TRBJ1-2, is SQTIHQWPATLVQPVGSPLSLECTVEGTSNPNLYWYRQAAGRGLQLLFYSVGIGQISSEVPQNLSASRPQDRQFILSSKKLLLSDSGFYLCAWSPGDRANYGYTFGSGTRLTVV.

The genes are TRBV5-1 and TRBJ1-1; 8 positions agree with TRBD1. The junction had 5 bases not matched to a gene; V was cut back by 0 bases and J by 4 bases. Per the germline V gene, CDR1 is SGHRS and CDR2 is YFSETQ. This CDR3 comprises 15 residues. CDR3 sequence (DNA): TGCGCCAGCAGCTTGGCAGGGGGCTTTGGCACTGAAGCTTTCTTT. This sequence encodes CASSLAGGFGTEAFF.

In its sample, this clone was seen a few times. The chain carries TRBV28 and TRBJ2-6; D is unresolved. Germline CDR1 and CDR2: MDHEN and SYDVKM. This CDR3 is 16 amino acids long. Deletions cut 3 bases from V and 0 bases from J, with 9 bases between. The CDR3 is CASSFLLSSGANVLTF. CDR3 nucleotide sequence: TGTGCCAGCAGTTTTTTGCTAAGCTCTGGGGCCAACGTCCTGACTTTC.

The V and J genes are TRBV5-5 and TRBJ2-7, with TRBD1 matching over 8 bases. Germline V CDR1 and CDR2: SGHKS, YYEKEE (reference sequence). Trimming at V came to 1 base and at J to 7 bases, leaving 7 bases not matched to a gene. The CDR3 spans 14 residues. The CDR3 bases are TGTGCCAGCAGCTTGAGGCAGGGGGCTGTGGAGCAGTACTTC. Translated: CASSLRQGAVEQYF. Variable domain in full (rest from reference TRBV5-5 and TRBJ2-7): DAGVTQSPTHLIKTRGQQVTLRCSPISGHKSVSWYQQVLGQGPQFIFQYYEKEERGRGNFPDRFSARQFPNYSSELNVNALLLGDSALYLCASSLRQGAVEQYFGPGTRLTVT.